The 25 T cell receptor beta chains in this list originate from one sample, sequenced in a study of CD8+ T cells in alopecia areata. cDNA reverse transcribed from extracted RNA served as the sequencing template. TCRdb keeps only in-frame clones here, not all; method: immunoSEQ multiplex PCR. The table has around 30,000 clones, about 80% seen once; the top ten hold approximately 18%. Sequencing was carried out using NKG2D-low CD8+ T cells sorted from blood. These receptors came from a human donor with alopecia areata.

The rearrangement joins TRBV30 to TRBJ2-7; 8 nucleotides align to TRBD2. This CDR3 region has 14 residues. V lost 0 bases to trimming and J lost 3 bases; unmatched junction nucleotides: 4. Germline CDR1 and CDR2: GTSNPN and SVGIG (reference sequence). CDR3 sequence (DNA): TGTGCCTGGAGTGTTACGGCGGGGGGCTACGAGCAGTACTTC. This encodes CAWSVTAGGYEQYF. Together with reference TRBV30 and TRBJ2-7, the CDR3 gives the full variable domain: SQTIHQWPATLVQPVGSPLSLECTVEGTSNPNLYWYRQAAGRGLQLLFYSVGIGQISSEVPQNLSASRPQDRQFILSSKKLLLSDSGFYLCAWSVTAGGYEQYFGPGTRLTVT.

The chain combines TRBV4-3 with TRBJ1-1; TRBD1 matches 7 bases. The CDR3 spans 18 residues. The junction had 11 bases not matched to a gene; V was cut back by 0 bases and J by 1 base. Germline loops: CDR1 LGHNA, CDR2 YSLEER. CDR3 nucleotide sequence: TGCGCCAGCAGCCAAGATAGGGCGACAGGGTGGCCGAACACTGAAGCTTTCTTT. Protein product: CASSQDRATGWPNTEAFF.

The rearrangement joins TRBV29-1 to TRBJ2-3; 13 bases align to TRBD2. V lost 6 bases to trimming and J lost 4 bases; unmatched junction nucleotides: 4. Germline CDR1 reads SQVTM; CDR2 reads ANQGSEA. The length of the CDR3 is 14 residues. DNA for the CDR3: TGCAGCGTGGGACTAGCGGGAATCTCAGATACGCAGTATTTT. Translated, it gives CSVGLAGISDTQYF.

The chain joins TRBV6-1 to TRBJ2-5, with TRBD2 matching 8 bases. Germline V gene sequence: CDR1 MNHNS, CDR2 SASEGT. The CDR3 totals 15 residues. The V and J ends lost 2 bases and 2 bases, in that order; junction bases with no gene match: 4. The CDR3: CASSELAGEQETQYF. The CDR3, as DNA: TGTGCCAGCAGTGAACTAGCGGGTGAGCAAGAGACCCAGTACTTC.

The rearrangement joins TRBV29-1 to TRBJ2-7; 9 bases match TRBD1. The ends lost 6 bases at V and 3 bases at J; junction bases unmatched: 9. The CDR3 is 14 residues long. Germline V gene sequence: CDR1 SQVTM, CDR2 ANQGSEA. This CDR3 is CSVAGQGLLYEQYF. The CDR3 DNA reads as TGCAGCGTCGCGGGACAGGGTTTGCTCTACGAGCAGTACTTC.

This clone was detected only a few times. The rearrangement links TRBV7-9 to TRBJ2-5; 10 nucleotides align to TRBD1. Germline loops: CDR1 SEHNR, CDR2 FQNEAQ (reference sequence). The CDR3 is made up of 15 amino acids. V gave up 1 base and J gave up 5 bases; unmatched junction bases: 4. The CDR3: CASSLGQGAAETQYF. DNA of the CDR3: TGTGCCAGCAGCTTAGGACAGGGGGCGGCGGAGACCCAGTACTTC.

This chain uses TRBV29-1 with TRBJ2-1, with a weak D call TRBD2 (6 bases). The CDR3 extends over 15 amino acids. Per germline, CDR1 SQVTM and CDR2 ANQGSEA. V was pared by 2 bases and J by 4 bases, with 15 bases between. This CDR3 reads CSVELSGNLYNEQFF. The CDR3 DNA reads as TGCAGCGTTGAACTTAGCGGCAATTTATACAATGAGCAGTTCTTC.

The chain carries TRBV29-1 and TRBJ2-1, with D unclear. CDR3 length: 10 residues. V shed 6 bases and J shed 7 bases, with 7 bases lying between them. The V gene's germline CDR1 is SQVTM and CDR2 ANQGSEA. The CDR3, as DNA: TGCAGCGTCATTGGGAATGAGCAGTTCTTC. Protein product: CSVIGNEQFF.

V gene TRBV29-1 combines with J gene TRBJ2-5; D might be TRBD1 or TRBD2, each matching 6 bases. V lost 5 bases to trimming and J lost 4 bases, with 17 bases between them. The CDR3 length is 14 residues. Germline assignment: CDR1 SQVTM and CDR2 ANQGSEA. CDR3 in amino acids: CSVLGPGGGETQYF. DNA for the CDR3: TGCAGCGTTTTGGGACCCGGAGGGGGAGAGACCCAGTACTTC.

J is TRBJ1-2 and V is TRBV5-4, with D perhaps TRBD1 (5 bases). Trimming removed 4 bases at V and 7 bases at J, with 14 bases between. CDR3 length: 13 residues. Germline V gene sequence: CDR1 SGHNT, CDR2 YYREEE (reference sequence). CDR3 DNA: TGTGCCAGCAGCGACGGAGGGGTTGGTGGCTACACCTTC. Its protein product is CASSDGGVGGYTF.

The chain joins TRBV23-1 to TRBJ2-5; tentatively, D is TRBD1 or TRBD2 (7 bases each). TRBV23-1 is treated as an ORF (open reading frame) with a function not yet certain. Trimming removed 4 bases at V and 5 bases at J, with 17 bases between. This CDR3 has 15 residues. The CDR3 loop is CASSPRGGGGETQYF. DNA of the CDR3: TGCGCCAGCAGTCCACGCGGGGGAGGGGGCGAGACCCAGTACTTC.

The chain recombines TRBV5-6 with TRBJ2-7, with a tentative D call TRBD2 (5 bases). Germline CDR1 and CDR2: SGHDT and YYEEEE. The CDR3 is 14 residues long. V gave up 6 bases and J gave up 3 bases, with 16 bases separating them. The CDR3 DNA reads TGTGCCAGCACCCTGGCGGGCCGATACTACGAGCAGTACTTC. It translates to CASTLAGRYYEQYF.

The chain has TRBV29-1 and TRBJ2-7; tentative D call: TRBD1 (5 bases). Deletions cut 3 bases from V and 0 bases from J, with 9 bases between. From germline, CDR1 is SQVTM and CDR2 ANQGSEA. This CDR3 is 13 amino acids long. The CDR3 protein is CSVDVQGSYEQYF. The CDR3 region has the DNA TGCAGCGTTGACGTCCAGGGCTCCTACGAGCAGTACTTC.

The V call is TRBV27, the J call TRBJ2-3, with D perhaps matching TRBD2 (5 bases). Germline assignment: CDR1 MNHEY and CDR2 SMNVEV (reference sequence). This CDR3 is 15 amino acids long. Trimming took off 7 bases at V and 5 bases at J, with 19 bases between the two ends. For the CDR3, the DNA is TGTGCCAGCATCACGACTACCCCCGAGGGAGATACGCAGTATTTT. The encoded protein is CASITTTPEGDTQYF.

Here the CDR3 DNA reads TGTGCCAGCAGTGAGGAGGGGGCCACAGATACGCAGTATTTT. Its translation: CASSEEGATDTQYF. This rearrangement joins TRBV6-4 to TRBJ2-3; possible D gene TRBD1, 7 bases. Trimming cost V 3 bases and J 2 bases, with 9 bases left between them. Germline-derived CDR1 and CDR2 are MRHNA and SNTAGT. This CDR3 contains 14 residues.

The V gene is TRBV7-9, the J gene TRBJ2-3; tentatively, D is TRBD1 or TRBD2 (5 bases each). Between the trimmed V and J ends, which lost 6 bases and 0 bases, there was a span of 10 bases. Germline values: CDR1 SEHNR, CDR2 FQNEAQ (reference sequence). There are 14 residues in the CDR3. CDR3 sequence (DNA): TGTGCCAGCAGGGGACGGGGAAGCACAGATACGCAGTATTTT. As protein: CASRGRGSTDTQYF.

The chain combines TRBV4-2 with TRBJ2-7; 13 bases map to TRBD2. CDR3 length: 17 amino acids. Germline V gene lookup returns CDR1 LGHNA and CDR2 YNFKEQ. V shed 1 base and J 6 bases; nucleotides not matched to a gene: 9. CDR3 nucleotides: TGTGCCAGCAGCCAAGTTACCCAACTAGCGGGAGGGCTCGAGCAGTACTTC. Its protein product is CASSQVTQLAGGLEQYF.

The count of this clone is one. The V call is TRBV15, the J call TRBJ2-7, with 7 bases lining up with TRBD1. Per the germline V gene, CDR1 is LNHNV and CDR2 is YYDKDF (reference sequence). V lost 0 bases and J lost 3; bases outside the gene matches: 5. The CDR3 covers 15 residues. The CDR3 nucleotides are TGTGCCACCAGCAGAGATCGTGCAGGGGGCTACGAGCAGTACTTC. Translation: CATSRDRAGGYEQYF.

This chain links TRBV7-9 with TRBJ2-5; 9 nucleotides align to TRBD2. Germline-derived CDR1 and CDR2 are SEHNR and FQNEAQ (reference sequence). J gave up 5 bases and V 6 bases, and 10 bases lay outside the gene matches. CDR3 length equals 15 residues. This CDR3 is CASSSLAGEAETQYF. Here the CDR3 DNA reads TGTGCCAGCAGTTCCTTAGCGGGGGAGGCGGAGACCCAGTACTTC.

This chain connects TRBV5-6 to TRBJ2-2, with TRBD1 matching over 8 bases. The junction had 4 bases not matched to a gene; V was cut back by 3 bases and J by 12 bases. Germline lookup yields CDR1 SGHDT and CDR2 YYEEEE. This CDR3 is 12 amino acids long. The CDR3 DNA reads as TGTGCCAGCAGCTCTTGGACAGGGAAGCTGTTTTTT. Residues: CASSSWTGKLFF. The complete variable domain, with remaining parts taken from reference TRBV5-6 and TRBJ2-2, reads DAGVTQSPTHLIKTRGQQVTLRCSPKSGHDTVSWYQQALGQGPQFIFQYYEEEERQRGNFPDRFSGHQFPNYSSELNVNALLLGDSALYLCASSSWTGKLFFGEGSRLTVL.

The chain recombines TRBV29-1 with TRBJ2-7; 10 bases agree with TRBD2. Losses at the gene ends were 3 bases for V and 0 bases for J; bases not matched to a gene: 2. The CDR3 contains 14 residues. Germline V gene lookup returns CDR1 SQVTM and CDR2 ANQGSEA. The CDR3 nucleotides read TGCAGCGTTGAGATAGCGGGGGGCTCCTACGAGCAGTACTTC. It codes for CSVEIAGGSYEQYF.

The J gene is TRBJ1-1, the V gene TRBV7-2; TRBD1 aligns across 12 bases. Germline CDR1 SGHTA, CDR2 FQGNSA. The length of the CDR3 is 15 residues. Trimming removed 5 bases from V and 3 bases from J; junction bases left unmatched: 4. CDR3 residues: CASSPGQGAYTEAFF. The CDR3 coding sequence is TGTGCCAGCAGCCCGGGACAGGGGGCGTACACTGAAGCTTTCTTT.

The V and J genes are TRBV4-1 and TRBJ2-5; 8 nucleotides line up with TRBD2. The better agreement between TRBJ2-7 and the DNA end casts doubt on the J call. The CDR3 covers 15 residues. Looked up from germline, CDR1 is MGHRA and CDR2 is YSYEKL. The CDR3 sequence is CASSQATSGGYEQYF. CDR3 nucleotide sequence: TGCGCCAGCAGCCAAGCCACTAGCGGCGGCTACGAGCAGTACTTC.

The V gene is TRBV7-9, the J gene TRBJ2-5; either TRBD1 or TRBD2 may supply D (7 bases each). CDR3 size: 15 residues. Per germline, CDR1 SEHNR and CDR2 FQNEAQ (reference sequence). The V end was cut by 1 base, the J end by 5 bases, with 14 bases between. This CDR3 reads CASSLERDRWETQYF. The CDR3 nucleotides are TGTGCCAGCAGCTTAGAGCGGGACAGATGGGAGACCCAGTACTTC. Full variable domain (remainder filled in from reference TRBV7-9 and TRBJ2-5): DTGVSQNPRHKITKRGQNVTFRCDPISEHNRLYWYRQTLGQGPEFLTYFQNEAQLEKSRLLSDRFSAERPKGSFSTLEIQRTEQGDSAMYLCASSLERDRWETQYFGPGTRLLVL.

As for this clone: Other DNA sequences in this sample translate to the same CDR3. This chain uses TRBV10-2 with TRBJ1-1; no reliable D call. This CDR3 is 13 amino acids long. Germline V lookup: CDR1 WSHSY, CDR2 SAAADI. The V gene lost 2 bases and the J gene lost 5 bases, with 9 bases spanning the gap. This CDR3 is CASSESRGTEAFF. CDR3 nucleotide sequence: TGCGCCAGCAGTGAGAGTCGGGGTACTGAAGCTTTCTTT.